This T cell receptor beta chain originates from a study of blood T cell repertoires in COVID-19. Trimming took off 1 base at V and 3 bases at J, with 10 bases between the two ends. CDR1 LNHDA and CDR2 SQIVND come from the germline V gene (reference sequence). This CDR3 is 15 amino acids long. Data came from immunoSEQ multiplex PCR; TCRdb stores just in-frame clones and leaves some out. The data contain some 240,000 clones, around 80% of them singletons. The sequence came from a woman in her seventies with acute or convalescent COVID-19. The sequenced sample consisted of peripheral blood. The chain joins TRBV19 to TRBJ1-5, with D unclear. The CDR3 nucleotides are TGTGCCAGTAGTATAGGGTACGGACTCAATCAGCCCCAGCATTTT. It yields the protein CASSIGYGLNQPQHF.